A selection of T cell receptor beta chains follows, all from one sample in a study of cytomegalovirus exposure and HLA in healthy donors. Sequencing was performed with immunoSEQ multiplex PCR; in TCRdb, only in-frame clones are kept and a portion is missing. The sample has fewer than 35,000 clones, around nine tenths seen once. Sequenced: PBMCs. The receptors derive from a boy aged 5-17 years in good health and CMV-seronegative. Both conserved end residues are part of each CDR3. D genes are given only for firm matches. Some rows have no size entry. The others give once, few or many, or a class for an expanded clone.

. TRBD1 TRBJ2-3 TRBV19 TGTGCCAGTAGTATTGGGGACAGGTGGACAGATACGCAGTATTTT CASSIGDRWTDTQYF
. . TRBJ1-6 TRBV5-5 TGTGCCAGCAGCTTTCTGCGGGGGACAATGACATCACCCCTCCACTTT CASSFLRGTMTSPLHF
. TRBD1 TRBJ1-1 TRBV18 TGTGCCAGCTCACCAGGGCAGGGGGCGCTTACTGAAGCTTTCTTT CASSPGQGALTEAFF
. TRBD2 TRBJ2-1 TRBV5-5 TGTGCCAGCAGCTTGGAAGGTAGCGGGTATTTCAATGAGCAGTTCTTC CASSLEGSGYFNEQFF
. TRBD1 TRBJ2-2 TRBV2 TGTGCCAGCAGTTTTACAGGGGGCGGCACCGGGGAGCTGTTTTTT CASSFTGGGTGELFF
. . TRBJ2-7 TRBV2 TGTGCCAGCATTCGAGGTAGGACAGAAGATTACGAGCAGTACTTC CASIRGRTEDYEQYF
. TRBD1 TRBJ1-2 TRBV11-2 TGTGCCAGCAGCTCCCTCACAGGGGGCGGGTATGGCTACACCTTC CASSSLTGGGYGYTF
. TRBD2 TRBJ2-7 TRBV5-1 TGCGCCAGCAGCTTGCCCCGCGGGGGGGCTTCCTACGAGCAGTACTTC CASSLPRGGASYEQYF
. . TRBJ2-1 TRBV6-5 TGTGCCAGCAGTTACTCGTCGAGCGGAAACAATGAGCAGTTCTTC CASSYSSSGNNEQFF
. TRBD1 TRBJ2-7 TRBV14 TGTGCCAGCAGCCAGTACCGGGACAGAGCCTACGAGCAGTACTTC CASSQYRDRAYEQYF
. . TRBJ2-1 TRBV5-4 TGTGCCAGCAGTATTCCGAGTCGGGGGAACAATGAGCAGTTCTTC CASSIPSRGNNEQFF
once TRBD1 TRBJ1-2 TRBV29-1 TGCAGCGTTGATGAACAGGGGCGAGGCTACACCTTC CSVDEQGRGYTF
. . TRBJ2-5 TRBV11-2 TGTGCCAGCAGCTTAATGATAACAGGGAGAGAGACCCAGTACTTC CASSLMITGRETQYF
. TRBD1 TRBJ1-6 TRBV25-1 TGTGCCAGCCCCGCCCGGGTCGACAGGGGTACTAATTCACCCCTCCACTTT CASPARVDRGTNSPLHF
once . TRBJ2-1 TRBV29-1 TGCAGCGTTGTCGGCCTGCAACGGAGCTATGAGCAGTTCTTC CSVVGLQRSYEQFF
. TRBD1 TRBJ1-4 TRBV4-1 TGCGCCAGCAGCCAACCTTGGGACAGAAACCTCCTTTTT CASSQPWDRNLLF
. . TRBJ1-4 TRBV27 TGTGCCAGCAGTTTATCGGCAGGGATACTCCCAGACGACAGGAAACTGTTTTTT CASSLSAGILPDDRKLFF
. . TRBJ2-7 TRBV5-1 TGCGCCAGCAGCGTCAGGGATCCCTACGAGCAGTACTTC CASSVRDPYEQYF
. . TRBJ1-5 TRBV5-6 TGTGCCAGCAGCTTGTTTTACTATAGCAATCAGCCCCAGCATTTT CASSLFYYSNQPQHF
. . TRBJ1-5 TRBV27 TGTGCCGCCGGTGCAGGTGGGCAGCCCCAGCATTTT CAAGAGGQPQHF
. TRBD1 TRBJ1-2 TRBV30 TGTGCCTGGAGTGTAGGCGACAGGGGGCAGAGCTACACCTTC CAWSVGDRGQSYTF
. . TRBJ2-5 TRBV9 TGTGCCAGCAGCACAACCAGCAGGGGTGAGACCCAGTACTTC CASSTTSRGETQYF